The present T cell receptor (beta chain) was sequenced within a study of T cells after yellow fever vaccination. Study as a whole: Low-cell-number fractions underwent preparation using SMART-Seq v4 Ultra Low Input.

Study-wide results and caveats: Primary-vaccination clones mostly resurfaced post-booster (approximately 96% CD4, approximately 89% CD8). Bulk-population clonotypes that are abundant could appear as contaminants in FACS-sorted repertoires.

Trimming stripped 6 bases from V and 10 bases from J, with 10 bases between. CDR1 is SEHNR, CDR2 FQNEAQ, per germline (reference sequence). The length of the CDR3 is 11 residues. 5'RACE template switching added a universal primer site and UMIs to TCR cDNA. TCRdb passed the 5' RACE reads through MiXCR, listing each CDR3 protein once. The sample holds approximately 85,000 distinct CDR3 sequences, 13% seen once. This clonotype was seen at least ten times. This sequence joins TRBV7-9 and TRBJ2-1; D may match TRBD1 or TRBD2 (6 bases each). The source was CD8+ T cells not binding an NS4B(214-222) dextramer, sorted from PBMCs, collected 21 days after the first yellow fever vaccination. This TCR was sampled from a man aged 18 to 29 who received the YFV17D yellow fever vaccine. CDR3 loop: CASSFGGEQFF. The CDR3 DNA reads as TGTGCCAGCAGTTTCGGGGGCGAGCAGTTCTTC.